The source of this T cell receptor (beta chain) is a study of response to subunit inactivated influenza vaccine. General study points: Each seasonal influenza vaccination, the authors suggested, recruits few new T cells.

CDR1 SGHVS and CDR2 FQNEAQ come from the germline V gene. V shed 0 bases and J shed 0 bases, with 13 bases lying between them. The CDR3 is made up of 17 amino acids. This clonotype was detected a few times. Its target is unknown. TCRdb recomputed calls from the RT-PCR reads with MiXCR, one row per CDR3 protein. The repertoire consists of around 200,000 distinct CDR3 sequences, with approximately 12% occurring once and the leading ten covering about 29%. The same sample was also studied in work on T cells expressing NK-cell markers. From that paper: It was by 5'RACE template switching with UMIs that TCR beta cDNA was made. According to the study, TCR beta repertoires originated from sorted CD3+CD56+NKG2C+, CD3+CD56+NKG2C- and CD3+CD56-NKG2C+ T cells. In a handful of donors, dominant CD3+CD56+NKG2C+ clones formed about 1.0-7.0% of CD8+ cells. The HCMV specificity of the expanded NKG2C+ T cell clones stayed unresolved.

This sequence joins TRBV7-8 and TRBJ2-3; D possibly matches TRBD1 or TRBD2 (5 bases each). The input for sequencing was CD8+ T cells sorted from PBMCs, taken less than 13 days after vaccination. The clonotype was recovered from a man aged 45-65 years who received an inactivated influenza vaccine. The CDR3 DNA reads TGTGCCAGCAGCTTAGCGAGGAGAGGGGTTAGCACAGATACGCAGTATTTT. This sequence encodes CASSLARRGVSTDTQYF.